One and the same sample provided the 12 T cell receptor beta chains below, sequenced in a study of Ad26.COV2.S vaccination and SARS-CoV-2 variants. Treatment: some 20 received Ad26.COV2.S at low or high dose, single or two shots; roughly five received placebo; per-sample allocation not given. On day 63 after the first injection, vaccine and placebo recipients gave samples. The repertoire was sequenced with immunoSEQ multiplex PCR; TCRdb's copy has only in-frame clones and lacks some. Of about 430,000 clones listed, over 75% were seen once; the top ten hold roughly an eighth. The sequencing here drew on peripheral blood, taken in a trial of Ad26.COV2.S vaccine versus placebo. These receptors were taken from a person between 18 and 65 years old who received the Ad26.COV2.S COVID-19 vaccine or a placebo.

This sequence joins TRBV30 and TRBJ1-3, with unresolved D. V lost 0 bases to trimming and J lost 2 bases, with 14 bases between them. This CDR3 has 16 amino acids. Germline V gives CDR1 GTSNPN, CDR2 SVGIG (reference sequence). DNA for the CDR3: TGTGCCTGGAGTGTATCCTTGGTGACGGCTGGAAACACCATATATTTT. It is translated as CAWSVSLVTAGNTIYF.

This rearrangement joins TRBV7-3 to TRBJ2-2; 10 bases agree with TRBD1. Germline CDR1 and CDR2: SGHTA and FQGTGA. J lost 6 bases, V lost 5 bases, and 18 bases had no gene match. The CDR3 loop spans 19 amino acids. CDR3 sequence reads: CASSPNMLTGTGAAGELFF. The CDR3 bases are TGTGCCAGCAGCCCCAATATGCTCACCGGGACAGGGGCGGCCGGGGAGCTGTTTTTT.

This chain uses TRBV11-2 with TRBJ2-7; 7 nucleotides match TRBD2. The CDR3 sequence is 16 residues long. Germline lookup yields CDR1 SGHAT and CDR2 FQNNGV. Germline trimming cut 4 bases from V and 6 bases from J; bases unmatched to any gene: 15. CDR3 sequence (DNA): TGTGCCAGCAGCTCCGGACTCGGGAACCAGCGGGGCGAGCAGTACTTC. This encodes CASSSGLGNQRGEQYF.

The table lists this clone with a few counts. The CDR3 sequence is CASSILTGTYNEQFF. The CDR3 nucleotides are TGTGCCAGCAGCATCCTGACAGGAACCTACAATGAGCAGTTCTTC. The chain recombines TRBV5-5 with TRBJ2-1; perhaps TRBD1 as D (6 bases). Trimming stripped 4 bases from V and 2 bases from J, with 13 bases between. The CDR3 extends over 15 amino acids. Germline values: CDR1 SGHKS, CDR2 YYEKEE (reference sequence).

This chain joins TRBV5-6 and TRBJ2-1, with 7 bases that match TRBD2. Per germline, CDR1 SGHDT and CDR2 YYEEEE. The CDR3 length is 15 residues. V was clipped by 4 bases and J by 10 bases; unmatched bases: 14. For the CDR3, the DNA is TGTGCCAGCAGCGTTGGACTAGTGCTGGGGCGGGAGCAGTTCTTC. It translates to CASSVGLVLGREQFF.

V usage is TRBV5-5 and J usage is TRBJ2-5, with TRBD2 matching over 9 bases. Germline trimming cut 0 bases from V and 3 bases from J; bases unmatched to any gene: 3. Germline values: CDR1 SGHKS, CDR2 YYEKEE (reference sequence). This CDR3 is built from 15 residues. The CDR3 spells CASSLGLAGKETQYF. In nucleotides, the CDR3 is TGTGCCAGCAGCTTGGGGCTAGCGGGAAAAGAGACCCAGTACTTC.

The CDR3 is CASNPGQVNEKLFF. Here the CDR3 DNA reads TGTGCCAGCAATCCGGGACAGGTTAATGAAAAACTGTTTTTT. The chain has TRBV28 and TRBJ1-4; the match to TRBD1 covers 8 bases. The CDR3 covers 14 residues. From germline, CDR1 is MDHEN and CDR2 SYDVKM. J was trimmed by 4 bases and V by 7 bases; bases with no gene match: 5.

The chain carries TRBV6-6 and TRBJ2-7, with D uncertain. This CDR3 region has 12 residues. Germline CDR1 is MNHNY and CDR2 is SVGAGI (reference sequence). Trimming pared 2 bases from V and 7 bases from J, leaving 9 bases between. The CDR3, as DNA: TGTGCCAGCAGTTACCCCGCTGCTGAGCAGTACTTC. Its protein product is CASSYPAAEQYF.

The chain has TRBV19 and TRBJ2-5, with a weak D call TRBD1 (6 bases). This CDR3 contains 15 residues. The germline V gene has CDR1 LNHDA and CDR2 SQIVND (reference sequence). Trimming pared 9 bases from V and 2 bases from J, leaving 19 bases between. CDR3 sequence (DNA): TGTGCCAGCCAGCAGACAGGTTTCCAACAAGAGACCCAGTACTTC. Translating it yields CASQQTGFQQETQYF.

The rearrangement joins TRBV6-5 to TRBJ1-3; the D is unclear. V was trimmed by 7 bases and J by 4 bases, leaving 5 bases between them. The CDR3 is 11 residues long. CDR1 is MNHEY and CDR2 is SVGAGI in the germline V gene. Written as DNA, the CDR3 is TGTGCCAGCACGCAGGGAAACACCATATATTTT. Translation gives CASTQGNTIYF.

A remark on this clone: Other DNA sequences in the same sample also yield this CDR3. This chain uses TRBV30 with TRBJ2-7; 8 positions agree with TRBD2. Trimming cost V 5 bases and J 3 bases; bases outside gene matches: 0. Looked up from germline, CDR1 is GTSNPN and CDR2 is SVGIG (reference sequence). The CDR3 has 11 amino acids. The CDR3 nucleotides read TGTGCCTGGCGGGAGGGCTACGAGCAGTACTTC. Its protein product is CAWREGYEQYF.

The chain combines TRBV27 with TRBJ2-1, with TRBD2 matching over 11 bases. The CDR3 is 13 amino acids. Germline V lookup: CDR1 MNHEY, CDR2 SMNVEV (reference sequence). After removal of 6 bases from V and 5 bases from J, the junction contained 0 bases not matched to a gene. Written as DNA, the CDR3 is TGTGCCAGCAGACTAGCGGGAGACAATGAGCAGTTCTTC. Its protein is CASRLAGDNEQFF.